This T cell receptor beta chain was retrieved from a study of T cell responses to AZD1222 COVID-19 vaccine. Study results and limitations: There were mostly white British donors and more females than males, and clonal diversity was possibly underestimated. Unmutated variant regions are reportedly targeted by nearly half of spike-specific TCRs.

Germline CDR1 reads LNHNV; CDR2 reads YYDKDF (reference sequence). Unmatched junction bases numbered 8, after V lost 9 bases and J lost 4 bases. The CDR3 consists of 14 residues. TCRdb keeps only in-frame clones here, not all; method: immunoSEQ multiplex PCR. The data show around 110,000 clones, 88% seen once. Worth noting for this clone: No antigen is known for it.

This specimen consisted of peripheral blood, obtained on day 0 of AZD1222 vaccination. This receptor was taken from an adult in good health. The chain links TRBV15 to TRBJ2-7; 11 nucleotides agree with TRBD1. CDR3 residues: CATKGQGGRYEQYF. CDR3 DNA sequence: TGTGCCACTAAGGGACAGGGGGGAAGATACGAGCAGTACTTC.